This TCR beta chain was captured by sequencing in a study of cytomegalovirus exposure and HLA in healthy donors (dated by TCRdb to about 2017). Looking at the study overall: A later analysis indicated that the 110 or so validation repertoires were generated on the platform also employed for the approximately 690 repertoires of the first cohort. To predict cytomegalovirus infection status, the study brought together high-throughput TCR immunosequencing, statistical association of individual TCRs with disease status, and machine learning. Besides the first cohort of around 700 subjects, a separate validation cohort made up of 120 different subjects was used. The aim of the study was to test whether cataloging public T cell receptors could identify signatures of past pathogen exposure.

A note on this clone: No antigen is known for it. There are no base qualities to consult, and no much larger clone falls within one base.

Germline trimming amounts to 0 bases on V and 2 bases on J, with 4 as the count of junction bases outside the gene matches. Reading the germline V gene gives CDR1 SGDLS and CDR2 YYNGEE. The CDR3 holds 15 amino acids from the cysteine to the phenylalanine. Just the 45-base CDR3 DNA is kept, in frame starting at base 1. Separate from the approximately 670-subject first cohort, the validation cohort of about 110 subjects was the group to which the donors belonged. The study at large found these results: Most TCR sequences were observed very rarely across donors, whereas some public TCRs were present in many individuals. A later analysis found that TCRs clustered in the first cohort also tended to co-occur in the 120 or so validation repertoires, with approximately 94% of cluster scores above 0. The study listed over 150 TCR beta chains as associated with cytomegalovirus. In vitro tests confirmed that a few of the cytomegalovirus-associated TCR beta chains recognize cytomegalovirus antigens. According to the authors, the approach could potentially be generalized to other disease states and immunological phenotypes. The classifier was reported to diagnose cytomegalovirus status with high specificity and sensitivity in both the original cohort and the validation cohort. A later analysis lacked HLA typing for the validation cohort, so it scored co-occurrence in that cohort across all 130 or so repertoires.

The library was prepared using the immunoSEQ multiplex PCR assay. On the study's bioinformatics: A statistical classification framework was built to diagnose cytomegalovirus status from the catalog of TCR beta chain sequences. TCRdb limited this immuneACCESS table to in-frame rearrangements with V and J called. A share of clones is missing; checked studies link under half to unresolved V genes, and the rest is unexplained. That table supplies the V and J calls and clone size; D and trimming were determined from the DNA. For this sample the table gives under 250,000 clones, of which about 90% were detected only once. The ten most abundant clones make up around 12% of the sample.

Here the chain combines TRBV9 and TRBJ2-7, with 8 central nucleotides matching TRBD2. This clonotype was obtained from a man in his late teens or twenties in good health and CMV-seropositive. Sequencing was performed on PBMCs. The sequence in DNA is TGTGCCAGCAGCGTAGGGGTAGCGGGGACCTACGAGCAGTACTTC. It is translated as CASSVGVAGTYEQYF.